Listed here are 11 T cell receptor beta chains from one sample, sequenced in a study of blood T cell repertoires in COVID-19. Produced via immunoSEQ multiplex PCR; TCRdb's table is partial and in-frame only. The repertoire consists of under 300,000 clones, with about three quarters occurring once and the leading ten covering 3% to 3.5%. The specimen was peripheral blood. Source of these receptors: a woman older than 75 with acute or convalescent COVID-19.

V gene TRBV11-1 combines with J gene TRBJ2-1, with 9 bases fitting TRBD2. J gave up 5 bases and V 5 bases, and 7 bases lay outside the gene matches. In germline, CDR1 is SGHAT, CDR2 FQDESV (reference sequence). The CDR3 is 15 residues long. The CDR3 nucleotides are TGTGCCAGCAGCAGTAGCGGGGGAGCGAACAATGAGCAGTTCTTC. It encodes CASSSSGGANNEQFF.

The genes are TRBV9 and TRBJ1-6; D not resolved. Trimming shortened V by 2 bases and J by 7 bases, and 10 bases separated the two germline ends. The germline V gene encodes CDR1 SGDLS and CDR2 YYNGEE. This CDR3 contains 14 residues. Written as DNA, the CDR3 is TGTGCCAGCAGCGTTGCCGCGGTGAATTCACCCCTCCACTTT. It codes for CASSVAAVNSPLHF.

Of note for this clone: Distinct nucleotide sequences in the sample also encode this CDR3. This chain links TRBV20-1 with TRBJ1-1; TRBD1 is a possible D gene (5 bases). Germline CDR1 DFQATT, CDR2 SNEGSKA (reference sequence). This CDR3 is 11 amino acids long. Trimming removed 4 bases from V and 5 bases from J, with 8 bases in between. CDR3 in amino acids: CSATGQTEAFF. CDR3 coding DNA: TGCAGTGCTACAGGACAAACTGAAGCTTTCTTT.

The rearrangement uses TRBV19 and TRBJ1-1; unclear D gene. The V gene's germline CDR1 is LNHDA and CDR2 SQIVND (reference sequence). The V end lost 6 bases, the J end lost 0 bases, and 5 bases lay between the germline ends. This CDR3 contains 12 residues. CDR3 loop: CASRYMNTEAFF. DNA for the CDR3: TGTGCCAGTAGGTACATGAACACTGAAGCTTTCTTT.

The chain couples TRBV9 to TRBJ1-6; D is possibly TRBD1 (5 bases). Per the germline V gene, CDR1 is SGDLS and CDR2 is YYNGEE. CDR3 length equals 13 residues. Trimming removed 4 bases at V and 7 bases at J, with 9 bases between. The CDR3 sequence is CASSHAGNSPLHF. For the CDR3, the DNA is TGTGCCAGCAGCCATGCAGGGAATTCACCCCTCCACTTT.

This clone was counted many times. This rearrangement joins TRBV2 to TRBJ2-2, with D possibly being TRBD2 (5 bases). The CDR3 sequence is 14 residues long. V was pared by 5 bases and J by 3 bases, with 10 bases between. Germline CDR1 reads SNHLY; CDR2 reads FYNNEI. The CDR3 protein is CASSRSGDTGELFF. Written as DNA, the CDR3 is TGTGCCAGCAGTAGGTCCGGGGACACCGGGGAGCTGTTTTTT.

The J gene is TRBJ2-7, the V gene TRBV23-1, with D hard to call. TRBV23-1 counts as an open reading frame of uncertain function. With 1 base removed from V and 0 bases from J, the gap between germline ends came to 10 bases. CDR3 length: 15 residues. The CDR3 DNA is TGCGCCAGCAGTCAATACACACCCGACTCCTACGAGCAGTACTTC. Translation gives CASSQYTPDSYEQYF.

The sample holds a few counts of this clone. The chain carries TRBV6-1 and TRBJ1-4; 8 nucleotides agree with TRBD1. The CDR3 is 14 amino acids. Trimming at V came to 2 bases and at J to 8 bases, leaving 4 bases not matched to a gene. Germline-derived CDR1 and CDR2 are MNHNS and SASEGT. The CDR3 loop reads CASSESGGREKLFF. In DNA, the CDR3 is TGTGCCAGCAGTGAATCAGGGGGCCGGGAAAAACTGTTTTTT.

The chain is built from TRBV27 and TRBJ1-5; TRBD1 agrees at 7 bases. Germline V gene sequence: CDR1 MNHEY, CDR2 SMNVEV (reference sequence). V was clipped by 4 bases and J by 6 bases; unmatched bases: 15. The CDR3 loop spans 17 amino acids. CDR3: CASSSLPGQTHGQPQHF. CDR3 coding DNA: TGTGCCAGCAGTTCCCTTCCGGGACAGACCCACGGTCAGCCCCAGCATTTT.

The chain is built from TRBV3-1 (or the pseudogene TRBV3-2) and TRBJ2-2, with 7 positions matching TRBD2. V gave up 4 bases and J gave up 4 bases; unmatched junction bases: 15. This CDR3 has 18 amino acids. Per the germline V gene, CDR1 is LGHDT and CDR2 is YNNKEL (reference sequence). The CDR3 DNA sequence: TGTGCCAGCAGCCCGATCTGGGGGAGGGGTGGGCCCACCGGGGAGCTGTTTTTT. This encodes CASSPIWGRGGPTGELFF.

The V call is TRBV6-5, the J call TRBJ1-2; D unresolved. Trimming took 3 bases from V and 1 from J, leaving 12 bases between them. Germline V CDR1 and CDR2: MNHEY, SVGAGI. This CDR3 is 15 amino acids long. The CDR3 is CASSYSVVGNYGYTF. CDR3 sequence (DNA): TGTGCCAGCAGTTATAGTGTTGTTGGTAACTATGGCTACACCTTC.